These 10 T cell receptor beta chains originate from one sample sequenced in a study of shared clonotypes between healthy human individuals. The assay was immunoSEQ multiplex PCR, and TCRdb's table has in-frame clones only and misses some. The sample gives around 2.1 million clones, nearly 97% of which show up once; around 0.13% is in the top ten. The sample consisted of naive CD4+ T cells sorted from blood. Sample subset: CD45RA+ positively selected. The receptors stem from a man aged 18-30 years in good health.

The rearrangement links TRBV5-1 to TRBJ2-7, with D perhaps matching TRBD1 (6 bases). Per germline, CDR1 SGHRS and CDR2 YFSETQ. The CDR3 has 15 amino acids. With 3 bases removed from V and 3 bases from J, the gap between germline ends came to 16 bases. CDR3 loop: CASSSRTEKIYEQYF. CDR3 DNA sequence: TGCGCCAGCAGCTCCCGGACAGAAAAAATCTACGAGCAGTACTTC.

The sample holds one count of this clone. The V call is TRBV6-1, the J call TRBJ2-7, with D possibly matching TRBD2 (5 bases). There are 15 residues in the CDR3. Germline V gene lookup returns CDR1 MNHNS and CDR2 SASEGT. Trimming removed 3 bases at V and 2 bases at J, with 14 bases between. This CDR3 reads CASSESSPGTYEQYF. CDR3 coding DNA: TGTGCCAGCAGTGAGTCTTCGCCCGGGACCTACGAGCAGTACTTC.

CDR3 DNA: TGTGCCAGTACCGGGGGAGAGTCACAGGGTCATGGCTACACCTTC. Translating gives CASTGGESQGHGYTF. The chain carries TRBV19 and TRBJ1-2; D might be TRBD1 (6 bases). V lost 7 bases to trimming and J lost 6 bases, with 21 bases between them. Per germline, CDR1 LNHDA and CDR2 SQIVND (reference sequence). The CDR3 has 15 amino acids.

The chain combines TRBV10-2 with TRBJ1-2; 11 bases fit TRBD1. Trimming at V came to 6 bases and at J to 5 bases, leaving 8 bases not matched to a gene. Germline lookup yields CDR1 WSHSY and CDR2 SAAADI. This CDR3 contains 15 residues. CDR3 region: CASSAGQGDLYGYTF. CDR3 bases: TGCGCCAGCAGCGCGGGACAGGGGGATCTATATGGCTACACCTTC.

The chain links TRBV7-2 to TRBJ2-5, with D possibly matching TRBD1 (5 bases). The V end was cut by 4 bases, the J end by 3 bases, with 12 bases between. The CDR3 length is 14 residues. CDR1 and CDR2 (germline): SGHTA, FQGNSA. The CDR3 protein is CASSYFGQKETQYF. CDR3 sequence (DNA): TGTGCCAGCAGCTACTTCGGACAAAAAGAGACCCAGTACTTC.

The chain is built from TRBV10-3 and TRBJ1-2; TRBD1 matches 7 bases. The CDR3 loop spans 14 amino acids. The germline CDR1 and CDR2 sequences are ENHRY and SYGVKD. The ends lost 4 bases at V and 8 bases at J; junction bases unmatched: 10. In nucleotides, the CDR3 is TGTGCCATCAGTGTCACCGGGACAGAGTACGGCTACACCTTC. Translation: CAISVTGTEYGYTF.

The chain combines TRBV5-1 with TRBJ2-5; D call uncertain. Trimming stripped 0 bases from V and 4 bases from J, with 13 bases between. Germline loops: CDR1 SGHRS, CDR2 YFSETQ. The CDR3 is 15 residues long. CDR3 sequence (DNA): TGCGCCAGCAGCTTGGGGGCTGGCCCAGCAGAGACCCAGTACTTC. Translation: CASSLGAGPAETQYF.

This chain connects TRBV4-1 to TRBJ2-1; 8 positions match TRBD2. This CDR3 is built from 17 residues. V trimming: 4 bases; J trimming: 0 bases; junction bases outside the gene matches: 8. The germline V gene encodes CDR1 MGHRA and CDR2 YSYEKL. Written as DNA, the CDR3 is TGCGCCAGCAGCCCATCAATAGCGGGAAGCTCCTACAATGAGCAGTTCTTC. It is translated as CASSPSIAGSSYNEQFF.

This chain joins TRBV5-1 and TRBJ2-7, with 7 bases that match TRBD2. The CDR3 runs 14 residues. Trimming cost V 2 bases and J 3 bases; bases outside gene matches: 5. Looked up from germline, CDR1 is SGHRS and CDR2 is YFSETQ. The chain's CDR3 is CASSLGTNNYEQYF. In nucleotides, the CDR3 is TGCGCCAGCAGCTTAGGGACTAATAACTACGAGCAGTACTTC.

The genes are TRBV6-5 and TRBJ2-2; D is uncertain. This CDR3 contains 15 residues. Germline CDR1 reads MNHEY; CDR2 reads SVGAGI. Deletions cut 5 bases from V and 4 bases from J, with 14 bases between. CDR3 residues: CASSPPAAFTGELFF. The DNA for the CDR3 is TGTGCCAGCAGTCCTCCGGCAGCTTTCACCGGGGAGCTGTTTTTT.